Below are 29 T cell receptor beta chains sequenced from a single sample in a study of T-cell memory formation after mild COVID-19. In TCRdb, the 5' RACE reads were re-called with MiXCR into one record per CDR3 protein. The repertoire holds roughly 450,000 distinct CDR3 sequences, about a sixth seen once, with 20% to 25% in the top ten. Sequencing was carried out using PBMCs or a T cell subset sorted from them (not recorded which). The receptor source for this set is a man aged 18-30 years who had mild COVID-19 (a few samples of this study predate the infection). Cell type and time point are not known.

CDR3 DNA sequence: TGTGCCAGCAGAAGGGGGGAAGGCGGAGAGACCCAGTACTTC. Its protein is CASRRGEGGETQYF. The V and J genes are TRBV7-2 and TRBJ2-5; D may be TRBD1 or TRBD2 (6 bases each). Trimming cost V 6 bases and J 4 bases, with 15 bases left between them. The germline V gene has CDR1 SGHTA and CDR2 FQGNSA. This CDR3 is built from 14 residues.

This clonotype was recorded at least ten times. The rearrangement links TRBV5-1 to TRBJ1-1; D is unresolved. Trimming left V 3 bases short and J 0 bases short, with 6 bases between. CDR1 is SGHRS, CDR2 YFSETQ, per germline. This CDR3 spans 13 amino acids. The CDR3 DNA reads TGCGCCAGCAGCTGGGGTTTGAACACTGAAGCTTTCTTT. Translating it yields CASSWGLNTEAFF.

The chain carries TRBV6-5 and TRBJ2-1, with 9 bases aligning to TRBD1. The CDR3 length is 15 residues. Germline values: CDR1 MNHEY, CDR2 SVGAGI. V lost 5 bases, J lost 6 bases, and 8 bases stayed unmatched. CDR3 sequence (DNA): TGTGCCAGCAGTCGACAGGGGGTAGTTGGCAATGAGCAGTTCTTC. Protein: CASSRQGVVGNEQFF.

V and J are TRBV28 and TRBJ1-2, with D possibly matching TRBD1 (5 bases). CDR1 MDHEN and CDR2 SYDVKM come from the germline V gene. The CDR3 is 14 residues long. With 3 bases removed from V and 4 bases from J, the gap between germline ends came to 12 bases. CDR3 DNA sequence: TGTGCCAGCAGTTTTAGGGGACTAGCCTATGGCTACACCTTC. Its protein is CASSFRGLAYGYTF.

This clonotype was observed a few times. The chain joins TRBV14 to TRBJ2-6; D is unclear. Trimming pared 1 base from V and 0 bases from J, leaving 13 bases between. The V gene's germline CDR1 is SGHDN and CDR2 FVKESK. The CDR3 sequence is 18 residues long. CDR3 sequence reads: CASSQVFWASSGANVLTF. CDR3 sequence (DNA): TGTGCCAGCAGCCAAGTATTTTGGGCCAGCTCTGGGGCCAACGTCCTGACTTTC.

This clonotype was counted at least ten times. The chain is built from TRBV5-1 and TRBJ2-2; D is perhaps TRBD1 or TRBD2 (5 bases each). V was trimmed by 1 base and J by 3 bases, leaving 7 bases between them. Germline V gene sequence: CDR1 SGHRS, CDR2 YFSETQ. The CDR3 extends over 14 amino acids. The CDR3 region is CASSLRGDTGELFF. For the CDR3, the DNA is TGCGCCAGCAGCTTGAGGGGAGACACCGGGGAGCTGTTTTTT.

Points on this clonotype: The junction departs from germline at one end; a sequencing error may be responsible. The chain couples TRBV7-3 to TRBJ2-3; D could derive from TRBD1 or TRBD2 (6 bases each). The CDR3 consists of 14 residues. The germline CDR1 and CDR2 sequences are SGHTA and FQGTGA. The CDR3 nucleotides are TGTGCCAGCAGATTAAGGGGGGGCACAGATACGCAGTATTTT. It yields the protein CASRLRGGTDTQYF.

This clonotype has a handful of counts. This sequence joins TRBV29-1 and TRBJ2-7, with D possibly TRBD2 on 6 matching bases. Between the trimmed V and J ends, which lost 5 bases and 5 bases, there was a span of 13 bases. Per germline, CDR1 SQVTM and CDR2 ANQGSEA. The CDR3 is made up of 12 amino acids. CDR3 nucleotide sequence: TGCAGCGTTTCGTATGGGGGGAACGAGCAGTACGTC. It is translated as CSVSYGGNEQYV.

The chain combines TRBV18 with TRBJ2-2, with D uncertain. V lost 2 bases, J lost 6 bases, and 4 bases lay in between. The CDR3 sequence is 12 residues long. Germline lookup yields CDR1 KGHSH and CDR2 LQKENI. The CDR3 loop is CASSPAPGELFF. CDR3 in DNA: TGTGCCAGCTCACCAGCGCCCGGGGAGCTGTTTTTT.

This clonotype showed up just once. A much larger clone differs by one base, so this may be a read error. The chain couples TRBV5-1 to TRBJ2-1, with D uncertain. The germline V gene has CDR1 SGHRS and CDR2 YFSETQ. This CDR3 comprises 14 residues. V lost 10 bases to trimming and J lost 7 bases, with 21 bases between them. CDR3 nucleotides: TGCGCCGGCACCCCGCAGGTGGTGAGTAATGAGCAGTTCTTC. Amino acid sequence: CAGTPQVVSNEQFF.

The chain combines TRBV20-1 with TRBJ1-3, with 7 bases identical to TRBD1. This CDR3 is built from 13 residues. Germline V gene sequence: CDR1 DFQATT, CDR2 SNEGSKA (reference sequence). With V trimmed by 2 bases and J by 2 bases, 0 bases remained unmatched. The CDR3 DNA sequence: TGCAGTGCTAGACAGGGGGCTGGAAACACCATATATTTT. Encoded protein: CSARQGAGNTIYF.

This chain joins TRBV27 and TRBJ2-2, with unresolved D. CDR1 and CDR2 from the germline V gene are MNHEY and SMNVEV (reference sequence). V was shortened by 0 bases and J by 4 bases, with 9 bases between the two germline ends. The CDR3 covers 15 residues. CDR3 nucleotide sequence: TGTGCCAGCAGTTTATCAGGGCAGGTCACCGGGGAGCTGTTTTTT. Translating gives CASSLSGQVTGELFF.

This chain uses TRBV29-1 with TRBJ2-2, with D perhaps matching TRBD1 (6 bases). Germline CDR1 and CDR2: SQVTM and ANQGSEA. The V and J ends lost 0 bases and 4 bases respectively, with 9 bases between them. The length of the CDR3 is 14 residues. The CDR3 sequence is CSVEEGAATGELFF. The CDR3 region has the DNA TGCAGCGTTGAAGAGGGGGCTGCCACCGGGGAGCTGTTTTTT.

The chain recombines TRBV9 with TRBJ2-7; TRBD2 is a possible D gene (7 bases). The germline V gene encodes CDR1 SGDLS and CDR2 YYNGEE. This CDR3 region has 15 residues. V was pared by 0 bases and J by 5 bases, with 15 bases between. The CDR3 DNA follows: TGTGCCAGCAGCGTAGTAGGGGGGGAAGTAAACGAGCAGTACTTC. It codes for CASSVVGGEVNEQYF.

The table lists this clonotype with a few counts. The rearrangement links TRBV5-4 to TRBJ2-1; 10 bases map to TRBD1. The junction had 10 bases not matched to a gene; V was cut back by 3 bases and J by 10 bases. CDR1 is SGHNT and CDR2 is YYREEE in the germline V gene (reference sequence). CDR3 size: 15 residues. The CDR3 DNA reads as TGTGCCAGCAGCTCATCCGGGACAGGGGCTCGGGAGCAGTTCTTC. Translated: CASSSSGTGAREQFF.

This clonotype was observed a few times. This chain connects TRBV5-1 to TRBJ1-2; D is uncertain. Trimming removed 1 base at V and 7 bases at J, with 11 bases between. From germline, CDR1 is SGHRS and CDR2 YFSETQ. The CDR3 has 13 amino acids. Here the CDR3 reads CASSLKLDSGYTF. For the CDR3, the DNA is TGCGCCAGCAGCTTGAAATTGGATAGTGGCTACACCTTC.

This clonotype showed up just a few times. The V call is TRBV6-6, the J call TRBJ1-2; D is possibly TRBD1 (6 bases). Trimming took 6 bases from V and 2 from J, leaving 13 bases between them. This CDR3 region has 14 residues. The germline CDR1 and CDR2 sequences are MNHNY and SVGAGI (reference sequence). The CDR3 bases are TGTGCCAGCAGCCTCCGGACAGTAAACTATGGCTACACCTTC. Protein product: CASSLRTVNYGYTF.

This chain uses TRBV9 with TRBJ1-1; perhaps TRBD1 as D (5 bases). The V gene's germline CDR1 is SGDLS and CDR2 YYNGEE. The CDR3 spans 15 residues. V was trimmed by 4 bases and J by 1 base, leaving 14 bases between them. The CDR3 nucleotides are TGTGCCAGCAGCTCAGGTGGACACCCGAACACTGAAGCTTTCTTT. Its translation is CASSSGGHPNTEAFF.

This clonotype was counted between two and nine times. The J gene is TRBJ2-2, the V gene TRBV4-2, with a tentative D call TRBD2 (6 bases). The CDR3 sequence is 13 residues long. Germline V CDR1 and CDR2: LGHNA, YNFKEQ. V was shortened by 5 bases and J by 8 bases, with 12 bases between the two germline ends. The CDR3 region is CASSYRDSGELFF. The DNA of the CDR3 is TGTGCCAGCAGCTACCGGGACTCAGGGGAGCTGTTTTTT.

The chain is built from TRBV6-5 and TRBJ2-5; D uncertain. Between the trimmed V and J ends, which lost 0 bases and 5 bases, there was a span of 10 bases. Per germline, CDR1 MNHEY and CDR2 SVGAGI. The CDR3 has 14 residues. CDR3 loop: CASSYSQSGETQYF. The CDR3 DNA reads TGTGCCAGCAGTTACTCCCAGAGTGGGGAGACCCAGTACTTC.

V and J are TRBV6-6 and TRBJ1-1; D is unresolved. Germline V gene lookup returns CDR1 MNHNY and CDR2 SVGAGI (reference sequence). The ends were cut back, 7 bases at V and 1 base at J, with 13 bases in the middle. The CDR3 length is 14 residues. Written as DNA, the CDR3 is TGTGCCAGCACCCCCGGGAATGGGAACACTGAAGCTTTCTTT. It is translated as CASTPGNGNTEAFF.

Here the CDR3 reads CASSRRDRVSVPDTQYF. The CDR3 bases are TGTGCCAGCAGTAGACGTGACAGGGTTTCAGTCCCAGATACGCAGTATTTT. This chain uses TRBV6-5 with TRBJ2-3; 7 nucleotides agree with TRBD1. Losses at the gene ends were 5 bases for V and 4 bases for J; bases not matched to a gene: 15. Germline V CDR1 and CDR2: MNHEY, SVGAGI. CDR3 length: 17 amino acids.

This clonotype came up a few times. The rearrangement uses TRBV19 and TRBJ1-5; TRBD1 matches 9 bases. Germline trimming cut 7 bases from V and 9 bases from J; bases unmatched to any gene: 10. The germline V gene encodes CDR1 LNHDA and CDR2 SQIVND (reference sequence). The CDR3 has 14 amino acids. DNA for the CDR3: TGTGCCAGTACGAGGGACAGGGAGGTAAGGCCCCAGCATTTT. Amino acid sequence: CASTRDREVRPQHF.

V is TRBV20-1 and J is TRBJ2-2; TRBD1 might be the D (5 bases). The germline gives CDR1 DFQATT, CDR2 SNEGSKA (reference sequence). Trimming removed 0 bases from V and 3 bases from J, with 17 bases in between. This CDR3 is built from 17 residues. The CDR3 region has the DNA TGCAGTGCTAGAGATTTGTTTTCAGGGTCGTACACCGGGGAGCTGTTTTTT. Amino acid sequence: CSARDLFSGSYTGELFF.

The CDR3 is CASSYGRTENSPLHF. In DNA, the CDR3 is TGTGCCAGCAGCTATGGCAGGACAGAGAATTCACCCCTCCACTTT. The chain couples TRBV5-4 to TRBJ1-6, with D perhaps TRBD1 (6 bases). The CDR3 is 15 residues long. Trimming cost V 3 bases and J 7 bases, with 14 bases left between them. Per the germline V gene, CDR1 is SGHNT and CDR2 is YYREEE (reference sequence). The variable domain in full, with the rest retrieved from reference TRBV5-4 and TRBJ1-6, is ETGVTQSPTHLIKTRGQQVTLRCSSQSGHNTVSWYQQALGQGPQFIFQYYREEENGRGNFPPRFSGLQFPNYSSELNVNALELDDSALYLCASSYGRTENSPLHFGNGTRLTVT.

The chain couples TRBV18 to TRBJ2-7, with 7 bases fitting TRBD1. The ends lost 1 base at V and 3 bases at J; junction bases unmatched: 6. CDR1 and CDR2 from the germline V gene are KGHSH and LQKENI. The CDR3 totals 15 residues. The CDR3 nucleotides are TGTGCCAGCTCACCACTGAGCCGGACAGGCTACGAGCAGTACGTC. Protein: CASSPLSRTGYEQYV.

The chain recombines TRBV20-1 with TRBJ1-1; the D gene is possibly TRBD1 (6 bases). This CDR3 spans 14 amino acids. Trimming stripped 4 bases from V and 4 bases from J, with 16 bases between. The germline gives CDR1 DFQATT, CDR2 SNEGSKA (reference sequence). The CDR3 DNA is TGCAGTGCTATTAGGGGGAGGGCGGGCACTGAAGCTTTCTTT. It translates to CSAIRGRAGTEAFF.

The rearrangement links TRBV7-2 to TRBJ2-3, with 9 positions matching TRBD2. The CDR3 totals 16 residues. Per the germline V gene, CDR1 is SGHTA and CDR2 is FQGNSA. The V gene end was trimmed by 5 bases and the J gene end by 4 bases; junction bases not matched to a gene: 10. DNA of the CDR3: TGTGCCAGCAGCCCCCACCTAGCGGGGATCGCAGATACGCAGTATTTT. Translated, it gives CASSPHLAGIADTQYF. Full variable domain (rest looked up from reference TRBV7-2 and TRBJ2-3): GAGVSQSPSNKVTEKGKDVELRCDPISGHTALYWYRQSLGQGLEFLIYFQGNSAPDKSGLPSDRFSAERTGGSVSTLTIQRTQQEDSAVYLCASSPHLAGIADTQYFGPGTRLTVL.

This clonotype was counted between two and nine times. The chain is built from TRBV7-6 and TRBJ1-5; D unclear. Trimming stripped 1 base from V and 0 bases from J, with 7 bases between. CDR3 size: 15 residues. The germline V gene has CDR1 SGHVS and CDR2 FNYEAQ. CDR3 bases: TGTGCCAGCAGCTTAGGAGTAGATAGCAATCAGCCCCAGCATTTT. Its protein product is CASSLGVDSNQPQHF.